Below, one T cell receptor beta chain is given with its context. Its matching antigen is unknown. The data were obtained in a study of lymphopenia after photon versus proton radiotherapy. Data came from immunoSEQ multiplex PCR; TCRdb stores just in-frame clones and leaves some out. The sample lists more than 70,000 clones, about four fifths seen once, with 1.2% to 1.5% in the top ten. The CDR3 totals 14 residues. The ends lost 4 bases at V and 5 bases at J; junction bases unmatched: 7. Germline values: CDR1 SGDLS, CDR2 YYNGEE. General study points: Photon-treated patients lost naive T cells and TCR diversity; proton-treated stayed stable.

The sequence derives from a man aged 55-75 years with pancreatic cancer. The chain recombines TRBV9 with TRBJ1-1, with 8 bases identical to TRBD1. The sequencing here drew on peripheral blood, taken from a patient treated with proton-based radiotherapy. The CDR3 sequence: CASSRQGRETEAFF. The CDR3, as DNA: TGTGCCAGCAGCAGACAGGGGCGGGAGACTGAAGCTTTCTTT.